This passage covers 4 T cell receptor beta chains from one sample sequenced in a study of blood T cell repertoires in COVID-19. Clones were read by immunoSEQ multiplex PCR, and TCRdb kept only the in-frame ones, dropping some. The data show 300,000 to 400,000 clones, about 89% seen once. Sequences were obtained from PBMCs or T cells enriched from blood (not recorded which). The source is a man between 60 and 75 years old who had recovered from COVID-19.

V is TRBV6-5 and J is TRBJ2-5; 7 bases are a match to TRBD1. V was pared by 2 bases and J by 5 bases, with 5 bases of the junction left unmatched. CDR3 size: 14 residues. Germline V lookup: CDR1 MNHEY, CDR2 SVGAGI. In DNA, the CDR3 is TGTGCCAGCAGTTACAACAGGGGTGGGGAGACCCAGTACTTC. Translation: CASSYNRGGETQYF.

J is TRBJ1-1 and V is TRBV27; 11 bases match TRBD1. This CDR3 comprises 17 residues. The V gene's germline CDR1 is MNHEY and CDR2 SMNVEV (reference sequence). V was pared by 5 bases and J by 2 bases, with 10 bases of the junction left unmatched. The CDR3 DNA reads TGTGCCAGCAGTCCCGGACAGGGGGCTTCGGAAAACACTGAAGCTTTCTTT. The encoded protein is CASSPGQGASENTEAFF.

This chain joins TRBV11-2 and TRBJ1-2; TRBD1 is a possible D gene (6 bases). The CDR3 loop spans 13 amino acids. V was pared by 6 bases and J by 2 bases, with 10 bases between. Germline V gives CDR1 SGHAT, CDR2 FQNNGV. The CDR3, as DNA: TGTGCCAGCAGTTCCACAGGGAACTATGGCTACACCTTC. This gives the protein CASSSTGNYGYTF. Combining the CDR3 with reference TRBV11-2 and TRBJ1-2 gives the whole variable domain EAGVAQSPRYKIIEKRQSVAFWCNPISGHATLYWYQQILGQGPKLLIQFQNNGVVDDSQLPKDRFSAERLKGVDSTLKIQPAKLEDSAVYLCASSSTGNYGYTFGSGTRLTVV.

The rearrangement uses TRBV28 and TRBJ2-1; weak D call: TRBD2 (6 bases). The V end was cut by 2 bases, the J end by 9 bases, with 14 bases between. The length of the CDR3 is 14 residues. Germline V gene lookup returns CDR1 MDHEN and CDR2 SYDVKM. The CDR3 reads CASSLGDSRAEQFF. As DNA, the CDR3 is TGTGCCAGCAGTTTAGGGGACTCTAGAGCTGAGCAGTTCTTC.